The clone carrying this T cell receptor (beta chain) was recorded at least ten times. Its antigen is still unknown. The data stem from a study of metastatic and nonmetastatic thyroid tumors. The overall study: Patients with malignant and benign thyroid disease provided blood and tumor or nodule tissue, whose repertoires were compared.

Germline CDR1 SNHLY, CDR2 FYNNEI. V was clipped by 2 bases and J by 0 bases, with 13 bases between them. The CDR3 totals 16 residues. General study results and limits: Benign nodules were reported to have significantly lower TCR beta diversity than malignant thyroid tumors, in blood and tumor.

TCRdb re-called clones from the PCR reads using MiXCR. This table holds 23,000 or so clones, 22% found once. Ahead of thyroid surgery, no patient had received treatment of any kind. The sequencing sample was made of blood. This chain links TRBV2 with TRBJ1-1; the D gene is possibly TRBD1 (6 bases). This TCR was recovered from a female donor with papillary thyroid cancer or a benign thyroid nodule (not recorded which). Some clones in this sample may be carry-over from other donors' samples. Here the CDR3 reads CASSEFRGQVNTEAFF. The CDR3 DNA reads as TGTGCCAGCAGTGAATTCAGGGGCCAGGTGAACACTGAAGCTTTCTTT. Full variable domain (rest looked up from reference TRBV2 and TRBJ1-1): EPEVTQTPSHQVTQMGQEVILRCVPISNHLYFYWYRQILGQKVEFLVSFYNNEISEKSEIFDDQFSVERPDGSNFTLKIRSTKLEDSAMYFCASSEFRGQVNTEAFFGQGTRLTVV.